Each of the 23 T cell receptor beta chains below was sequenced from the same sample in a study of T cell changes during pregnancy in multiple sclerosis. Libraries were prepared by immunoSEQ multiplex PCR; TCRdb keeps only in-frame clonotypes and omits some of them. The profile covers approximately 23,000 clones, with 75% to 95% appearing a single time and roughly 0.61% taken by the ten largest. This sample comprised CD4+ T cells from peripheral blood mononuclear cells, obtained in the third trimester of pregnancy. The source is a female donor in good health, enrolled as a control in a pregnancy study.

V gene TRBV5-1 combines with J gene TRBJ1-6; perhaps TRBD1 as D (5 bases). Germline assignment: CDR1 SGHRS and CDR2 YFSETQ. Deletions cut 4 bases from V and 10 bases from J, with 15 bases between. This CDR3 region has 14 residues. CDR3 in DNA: TGCGCCAGCAGCCCCTACGGGGGAGGGTCACCCCTCCACTTT. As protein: CASSPYGGGSPLHF.

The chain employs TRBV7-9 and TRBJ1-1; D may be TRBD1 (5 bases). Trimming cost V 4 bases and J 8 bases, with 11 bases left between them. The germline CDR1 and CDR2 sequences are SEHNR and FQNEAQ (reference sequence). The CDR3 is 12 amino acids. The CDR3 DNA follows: TGTGCCAGCAGCTCACAGACAGACGAAGCTTTCTTT. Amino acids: CASSSQTDEAFF. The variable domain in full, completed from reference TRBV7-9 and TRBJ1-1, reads DTGVSQNPRHKITKRGQNVTFRCDPISEHNRLYWYRQTLGQGPEFLTYFQNEAQLEKSRLLSDRFSAERPKGSFSTLEIQRTEQGDSAMYLCASSSQTDEAFFGQGTRLTVV.

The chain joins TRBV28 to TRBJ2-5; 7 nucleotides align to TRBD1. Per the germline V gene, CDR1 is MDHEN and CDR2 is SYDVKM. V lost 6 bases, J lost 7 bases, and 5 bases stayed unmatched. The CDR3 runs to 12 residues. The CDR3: CASRGQPRTQYF. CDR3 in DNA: TGTGCCAGCAGGGGACAGCCCAGGACCCAGTACTTC.

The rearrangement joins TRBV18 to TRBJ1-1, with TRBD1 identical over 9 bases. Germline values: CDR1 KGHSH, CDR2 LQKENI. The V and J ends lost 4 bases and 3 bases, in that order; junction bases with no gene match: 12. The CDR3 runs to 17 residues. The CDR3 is CASSRTYRGLKDTEAFF. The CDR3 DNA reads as TGTGCCAGCTCACGAACATACAGGGGGCTGAAGGACACTGAAGCTTTCTTT.

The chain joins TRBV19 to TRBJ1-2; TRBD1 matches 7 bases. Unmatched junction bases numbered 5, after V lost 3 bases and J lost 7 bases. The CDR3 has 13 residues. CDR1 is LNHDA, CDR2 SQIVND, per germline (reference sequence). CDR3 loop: CASSIRQGAGYTF. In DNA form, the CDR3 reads TGTGCCAGTAGTATCCGACAGGGAGCTGGCTACACCTTC.

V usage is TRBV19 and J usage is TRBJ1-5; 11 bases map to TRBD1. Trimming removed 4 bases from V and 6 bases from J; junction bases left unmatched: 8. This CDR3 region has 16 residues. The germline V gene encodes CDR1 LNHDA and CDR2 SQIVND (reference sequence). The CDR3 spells CASSNRRGQGGQPQHF. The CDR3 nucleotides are TGTGCCAGTAGTAACAGAAGGGGACAGGGGGGTCAGCCCCAGCATTTT.

The CDR3 loop reads CASSLRGKHSIPSEAFF. The CDR3 nucleotides read TGCGCCAGCAGCTTAAGAGGGAAGCATTCGATTCCGTCTGAAGCTTTCTTT. The chain is built from TRBV5-1 and TRBJ1-1, with D unresolved. Germline CDR1 and CDR2: SGHRS and YFSETQ. Trimming removed 2 bases from V and 6 bases from J, with 23 bases in between. The CDR3 length is 17 residues.

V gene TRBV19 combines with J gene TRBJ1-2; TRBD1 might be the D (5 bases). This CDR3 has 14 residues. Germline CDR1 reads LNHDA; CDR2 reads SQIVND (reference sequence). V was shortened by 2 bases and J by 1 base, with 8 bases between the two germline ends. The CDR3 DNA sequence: TGTGCCAGTAGTATACAGGGTCTTAACTATGGCTACACCTTC. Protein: CASSIQGLNYGYTF.

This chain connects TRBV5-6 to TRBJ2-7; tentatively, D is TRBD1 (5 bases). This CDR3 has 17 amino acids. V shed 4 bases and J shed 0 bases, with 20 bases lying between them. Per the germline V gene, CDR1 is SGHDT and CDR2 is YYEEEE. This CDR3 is CASSQGPAAGSSYEQYF. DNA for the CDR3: TGTGCCAGCAGCCAGGGTCCTGCCGCCGGTAGCTCCTACGAGCAGTACTTC.

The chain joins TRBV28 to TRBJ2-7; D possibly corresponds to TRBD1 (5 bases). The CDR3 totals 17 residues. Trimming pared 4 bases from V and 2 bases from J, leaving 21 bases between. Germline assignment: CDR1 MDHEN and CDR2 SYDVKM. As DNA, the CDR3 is TGTGCCAGCAGTTCCGAATCAGGCTCAGGGTCCCCCTACGAGCAGTACTTC. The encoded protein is CASSSESGSGSPYEQYF. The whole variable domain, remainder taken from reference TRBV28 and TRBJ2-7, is DVKVTQSSRYLVKRTGEKVFLECVQDMDHENMFWYRQDPGLGLRLIYFSYDVKMKEKGDIPEGYSVSREKKERFSLILESASTNQTSMYLCASSSESGSGSPYEQYFGPGTRLTVT.

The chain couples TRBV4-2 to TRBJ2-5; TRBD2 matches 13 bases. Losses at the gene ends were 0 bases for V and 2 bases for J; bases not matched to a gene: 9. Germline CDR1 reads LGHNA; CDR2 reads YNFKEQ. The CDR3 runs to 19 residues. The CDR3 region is CASSQDQRLAGGHQETQYF. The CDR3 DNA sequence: TGTGCCAGCAGCCAAGATCAACGACTAGCGGGAGGTCATCAAGAGACCCAGTACTTC.

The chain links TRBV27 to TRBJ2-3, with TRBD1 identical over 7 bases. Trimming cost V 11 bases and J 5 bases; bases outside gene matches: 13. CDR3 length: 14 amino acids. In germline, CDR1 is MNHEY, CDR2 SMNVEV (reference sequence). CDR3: CAARQGMGVDTQYF. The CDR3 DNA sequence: TGTGCCGCCCGACAGGGAATGGGGGTAGATACGCAGTATTTT.

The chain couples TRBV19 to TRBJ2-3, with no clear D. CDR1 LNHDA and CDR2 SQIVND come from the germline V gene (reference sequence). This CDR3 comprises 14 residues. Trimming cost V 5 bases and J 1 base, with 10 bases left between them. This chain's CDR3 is CASSLRFGTDTQYF. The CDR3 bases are TGTGCCAGTAGTCTCAGGTTTGGCACAGATACGCAGTATTTT. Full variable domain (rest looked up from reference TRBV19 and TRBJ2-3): DGGITQSPKYLFRKEGQNVTLSCEQNLNHDAMYWYRQDPGQGLRLIYYSQIVNDFQKGDIAEGYSVSREKKESFPLTVTSAQKNPTAFYLCASSLRFGTDTQYFGPGTRLTVL.

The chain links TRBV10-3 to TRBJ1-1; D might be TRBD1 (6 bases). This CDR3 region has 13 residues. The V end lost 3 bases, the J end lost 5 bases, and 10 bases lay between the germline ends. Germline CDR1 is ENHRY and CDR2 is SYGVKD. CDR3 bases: TGTGCCATCAGTGATAGGGGGGGGACTGAAGCTTTCTTT. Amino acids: CAISDRGGTEAFF.

CDR3 loop: CAWSSPIRQGGNQPQHF. CDR3 nucleotides: TGTGCCTGGAGTTCCCCCATTCGACAGGGGGGGAATCAGCCCCAGCATTTT. The V gene is TRBV30, the J gene TRBJ1-5, with 9 nucleotides matching TRBD1. This CDR3 contains 17 residues. J was trimmed by 4 bases and V by 2 bases; bases with no gene match: 12. The germline V gene encodes CDR1 GTSNPN and CDR2 SVGIG (reference sequence).

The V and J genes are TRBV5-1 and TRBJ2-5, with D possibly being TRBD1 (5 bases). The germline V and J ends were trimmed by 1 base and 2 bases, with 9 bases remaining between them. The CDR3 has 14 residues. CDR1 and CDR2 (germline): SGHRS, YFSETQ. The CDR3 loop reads CASSLMSGQETQYF. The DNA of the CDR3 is TGCGCCAGCAGCTTGATGTCAGGGCAAGAGACCCAGTACTTC.

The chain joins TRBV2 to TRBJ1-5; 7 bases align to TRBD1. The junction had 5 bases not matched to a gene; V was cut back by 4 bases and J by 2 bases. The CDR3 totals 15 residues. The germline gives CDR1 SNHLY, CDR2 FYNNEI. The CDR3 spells CASSVGGTGNQPQHF. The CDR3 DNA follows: TGTGCCAGCAGTGTAGGGGGCACAGGCAATCAGCCCCAGCATTTT.

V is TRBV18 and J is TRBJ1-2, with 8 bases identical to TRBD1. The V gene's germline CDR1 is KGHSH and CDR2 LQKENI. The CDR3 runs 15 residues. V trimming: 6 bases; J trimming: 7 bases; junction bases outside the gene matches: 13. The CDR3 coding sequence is TGTGCCAGCTCGCAAGAGGCAGGGGGCATTGGTGGCTACACCTTC. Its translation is CASSQEAGGIGGYTF.

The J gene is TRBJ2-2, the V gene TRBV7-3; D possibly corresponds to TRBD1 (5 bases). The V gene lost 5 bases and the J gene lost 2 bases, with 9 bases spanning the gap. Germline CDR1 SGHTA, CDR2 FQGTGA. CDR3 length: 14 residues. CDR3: CASSRQPNTGELFF. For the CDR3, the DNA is TGTGCCAGCAGCCGACAGCCCAACACCGGGGAGCTGTTTTTT.

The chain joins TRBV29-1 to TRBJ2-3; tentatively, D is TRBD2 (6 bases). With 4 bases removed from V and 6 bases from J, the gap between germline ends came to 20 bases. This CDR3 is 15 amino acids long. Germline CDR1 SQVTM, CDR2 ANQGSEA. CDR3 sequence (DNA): TGCAGCGTTGGGAGTCGGGCCGGGGGTCCCGATACGCAGTATTTT. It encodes CSVGSRAGGPDTQYF.

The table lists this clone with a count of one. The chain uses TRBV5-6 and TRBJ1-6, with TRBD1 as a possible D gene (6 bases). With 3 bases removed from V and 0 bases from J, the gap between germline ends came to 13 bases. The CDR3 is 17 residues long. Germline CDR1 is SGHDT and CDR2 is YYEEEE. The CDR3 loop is CASSSNRALSYNSPLHF. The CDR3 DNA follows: TGTGCCAGCAGCTCGAACAGGGCCCTCTCCTATAATTCACCCCTCCACTTT.

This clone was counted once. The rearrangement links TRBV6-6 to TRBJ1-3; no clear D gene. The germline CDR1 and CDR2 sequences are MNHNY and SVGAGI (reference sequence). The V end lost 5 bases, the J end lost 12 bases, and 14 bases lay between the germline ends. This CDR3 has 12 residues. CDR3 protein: CASSSGLGNIYF. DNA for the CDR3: TGTGCCAGCAGTAGCGGTCTAGGGAACATATATTTT.

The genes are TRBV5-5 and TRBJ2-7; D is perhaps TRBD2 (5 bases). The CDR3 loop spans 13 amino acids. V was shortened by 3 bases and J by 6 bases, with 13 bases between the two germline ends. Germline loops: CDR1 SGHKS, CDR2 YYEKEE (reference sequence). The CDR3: CASSYRDGLEQYF. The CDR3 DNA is TGTGCCAGCAGCTACCGGGATGGCCTCGAGCAGTACTTC.